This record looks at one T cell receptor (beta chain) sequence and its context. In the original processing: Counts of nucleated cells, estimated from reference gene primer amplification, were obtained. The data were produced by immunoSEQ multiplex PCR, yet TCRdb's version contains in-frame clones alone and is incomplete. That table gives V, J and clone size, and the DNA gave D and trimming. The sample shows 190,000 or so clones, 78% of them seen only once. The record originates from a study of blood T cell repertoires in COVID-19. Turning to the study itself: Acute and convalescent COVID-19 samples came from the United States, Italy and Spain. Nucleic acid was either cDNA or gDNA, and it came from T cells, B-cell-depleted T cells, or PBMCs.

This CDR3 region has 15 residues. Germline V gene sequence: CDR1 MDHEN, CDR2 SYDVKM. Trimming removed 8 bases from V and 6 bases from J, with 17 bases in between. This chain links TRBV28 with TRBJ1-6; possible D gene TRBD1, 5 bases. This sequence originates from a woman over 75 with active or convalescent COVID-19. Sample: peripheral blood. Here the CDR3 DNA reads TGTGCCAGCTCGCCCGGCACAGGTGGTAATTCACCCCTCCACTTT. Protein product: CASSPGTGGNSPLHF.